This is a list of T cell receptor beta chains from one sample in a study of T cells in Graves' hyperthyroidism and ophthalmopathy. TCRdb reanalysed the multiplex PCR reads using MiXCR and keeps one entry per CDR3 protein. The top ten clones hold around 7.7% of a sample with a few hundred thousand distinct CDR3 sequences, roughly 50% of them seen once. The sequencing input was peripheral blood or thyroid tissue (not recorded which). These receptors all stem from a woman between 18 and 29 years old with Graves' hyperthyroidism. The CDR3 runs from the conserved cysteine through the conserved F or W. A D gene is named only where the DNA matches it firmly. Some rows mark clone size as missing; the rest say once, few, many or name a class of expanded clone.

size,V,D,J,CDR3,DNA
.,TRBV29-1,.,TRBJ2-7,CSSPGESSYEQYF,TGCAGCTCGCCGGGGGAGTCCTCCTACGAGCAGTACTTC
once,TRBV7-8,.,TRBJ1-3,CASSLEGDYTIYF,TGTGCCAGCAGCTTAGAGGGAGACTACACCATATATTTT
.,TRBV10-3,.,TRBJ2-7,CAIGESTSSYEQYF,TGTGCCATCGGAGAGTCTACTAGCTCCTACGAGCAGTACTTC
few,TRBV5-5,.,TRBJ2-3,CASSGGTFTQYF,TGTGCCAGCAGCGGCGGGACTTTCACGCAGTATTTT
many,TRBV7-2,TRBD1,TRBJ1-4,CASSPGQGAYEKLFF,TGTGCCAGCAGCCCCGGACAGGGGGCTTATGAAAAACTGTTTTTT
.,TRBV2,.,TRBJ2-7,CASGEQGYGYEQYF,TGTGCCAGCGGAGAACAGGGTTATGGCTACGAGCAGTACTTC
.,TRBV7-2,TRBD2,TRBJ2-2,CASSHVLTGREGEDTGELFF,TGTGCCAGCAGCCACGTTCTCACCGGTCGGGAGGGTGAGGACACCGGGGAGCTGTTTTTT
once,TRBV12-3/TRBV12-4,TRBD1,TRBJ2-7,CASSPGTGELDQYF,TGTGCCAGCAGCCCCGGGACAGGGGAGCTGGATCAGTACTTC
many,TRBV29-1,TRBD1,TRBJ2-7,CSVLGQGAYEQYF,TGCAGCGTCCTCGGACAGGGGGCTTACGAGCAGTACTTC
.,TRBV24-1,.,TRBJ2-7,CATSDLSAGHEQYF,TGTGCCACCAGTGATTTGTCGGCGGGCCACGAGCAGTACTTC
many,TRBV6-1,.,TRBJ2-7,CASMNRFAYEQYF,TGTGCCAGCATGAACAGGTTCGCCTACGAGCAGTACTTC
many,TRBV4-1,.,TRBJ2-7,CASSQGSYSYEQYF,TGCGCCAGCAGCCAAGGGTCCTACTCCTACGAGCAGTACTTC
many,TRBV5-5,TRBD1,TRBJ1-5,CASGWDRDRQPQHF,TGTGCCAGCGGCTGGGACAGGGATCGCCAGCCCCAGCATTTT
.,TRBV20-1,.,TRBJ1-2,CSTDRTGYTF,TGCAGCACCGACAGGACGGGCTACACCTTC
many,TRBV7-9,.,TRBJ1-2,CASSLDLEGYTF,TGTGCCAGCAGCTTAGATCTCGAGGGCTACACCTTC
.,TRBV29-1,.,TRBJ1-2,CSFKGASYGYTF,TGCAGCTTTAAGGGTGCGAGCTATGGCTACACCTTC
.,TRBV5-1,TRBD1,TRBJ1-1,CASRTGQTEAFF,TGCGCCAGTCGGACAGGACAAACTGAAGCTTTCTTT
.,TRBV15,.,TRBJ2-6,CATSRGGASGANVLTF,TGTGCCACCAGCAGAGGAGGGGCCTCTGGGGCCAACGTCCTGACTTTC
many,TRBV20-1,.,TRBJ2-7,CSALASPYEQYF,TGCAGTGCCCTAGCGAGCCCTTACGAGCAGTACTTC
many,TRBV4-1,.,TRBJ1-6,CASSQVDWGYNSPLHF,TGCGCCAGCAGCCAAGTAGACTGGGGATATAATTCACCCCTCCACTTT
many,TRBV10-3,.,TRBJ2-7,CASRIGAERSYEQYF,TGTGCCTCCCGCATCGGGGCAGAACGTTCCTACGAGCAGTACTTC
.,TRBV6-5,.,TRBJ2-7,CASSYIVAHEGSHYEQYF,TGTGCCAGCAGTTATATTGTTGCCCATGAGGGGTCCCATTACGAGCAGTACTTC
many,TRBV4-2,TRBD1,TRBJ1-3,CASSQPDRGTLRNTIYF,TGTGCCAGCAGCCAACCGGACAGGGGGACTCTTCGAAACACCATATATTTT
many,TRBV10-3,TRBD1,TRBJ1-2,CAISESTGANYGYTF,TGTGCCATCAGTGAGTCGACAGGGGCCAACTATGGCTACACCTTC
many,TRBV3-1,.,TRBJ2-5,CASSQVAGHRETQYF,TGTGCCAGCAGCCAAGTTGCGGGTCATCGGGAGACCCAGTACTTC
many,TRBV7-9,.,TRBJ2-7,CASSPPGIEQYF,TGTGCCAGCAGCCCCCCTGGAATCGAGCAGTACTTC
.,TRBV10-3,.,TRBJ1-4,CAISDETDREKLFF,TGTGCCATCAGTGACGAGACAGACAGAGAAAAACTGTTTTTT
many,TRBV2,TRBD1,TRBJ1-5,CASSGLLGGESNQPQHF,TGTGCCAGCAGTGGTCTGTTAGGGGGCGAGAGCAATCAGCCCCAGCATTTT
.,TRBV12-3/TRBV12-4,.,TRBJ2-5,CASSYGRIQETQYF,TGTGCCAGCAGTTATGGACGGATCCAAGAGACCCAGTACTTC
.,TRBV19,.,TRBJ1-2,CASSIFAYGYTF,TGTGCCAGTAGTATTTTTGCCTATGGCTACACCTTC
many,TRBV30,.,TRBJ1-1,CAWSRSTEAFF,TGTGCCTGGAGTCGTAGCACTGAAGCTTTCTTT
many,TRBV12-3/TRBV12-4,.,TRBJ1-2,CASSLSRRRGYGYTF,TGTGCCAGCAGTTTATCGAGGCGCAGAGGCTATGGCTACACCTTC
many,TRBV4-1,TRBD1,TRBJ2-5,CASGTGVETQYF,TGCGCCAGCGGGACAGGGGTTGAGACCCAGTACTTC
.,TRBV10-3,.,TRBJ2-6,CAISESYRVGANVLTF,TGTGCCATCAGTGAGTCTTACAGGGTTGGGGCCAACGTCCTGACTTTC
.,TRBV29-1,TRBD1,TRBJ1-2,CSLEGTGQGYYGYTF,TGCAGCTTAGAGGGGACCGGACAGGGGTACTATGGCTACACCTTC
many,TRBV7-9,.,TRBJ1-1,CASSSHRRGGDTEAFF,TGTGCCAGCAGCTCGCATAGGAGAGGCGGGGACACTGAAGCTTTCTTT
.,TRBV12-3/TRBV12-4,TRBD2,TRBJ2-7,CASSPGQGGSYEQYF,TGTGCCAGCAGTCCGGGGCAGGGAGGGTCCTACGAGCAGTACTTC
many,TRBV5-1,TRBD1,TRBJ2-5,CASSLSLRGRGETQYF,TGCGCCAGCAGCTTGAGCCTCAGGGGGCGCGGGGAGACCCAGTACTTC
many,TRBV7-2,.,TRBJ1-1,CASSWDNGGDTEAFF,TGTGCCAGCAGCTGGGACAACGGTGGGGACACTGAAGCTTTCTTT
many,TRBV7-8,.,TRBJ1-5,CASSLGSDQPQHF,TGTGCCAGCAGCTTAGGGTCAGACCAGCCCCAGCATTTT
.,TRBV20-1,TRBD1,TRBJ1-2,CSARDMDRGRHGYTF,TGCAGTGCTAGAGATATGGACAGGGGGCGTCATGGCTACACCTTC
.,TRBV7-9,TRBD2,TRBJ2-1,CASSSQGLAGGPGFF,TGTGCCAGCAGCTCCCAAGGACTAGCGGGAGGTCCGGGGTTCTTC
many,TRBV9,.,TRBJ2-6,CASSGTSSGANVLTF,TGTGCCAGCAGCGGTACAAGCTCTGGGGCCAACGTCCTGACTTTC
few,TRBV15,.,TRBJ1-2,CATSRDLGAGYTF,TGTGCCACCAGCAGAGATCTGGGGGCTGGCTACACCTTC
.,TRBV5-1,.,TRBJ1-1,CASSESPTVLTEAFF,TGCGCCAGCAGTGAGTCCCCGACAGTGCTCACTGAAGCTTTCTTT
.,TRBV20-1,.,TRBJ2-7,CSASGSSNEQYF,TGCAGTGCTAGTGGTTCCAGCAATGAGCAGTACTTC
.,TRBV20-1,.,TRBJ1-1,CSAKLGDSGTEAFF,TGCAGTGCTAAGCTGGGGGATTCGGGTACTGAAGCTTTCTTT
once,TRBV10-3,TRBD1,TRBJ2-7,CAISEERGQGYEQYF,TGTGCCATCAGTGAAGAACGGGGACAGGGCTACGAGCAGTACTTC
few,TRBV6-6,.,TRBJ1-5,CASTDHGPLNQPQHF,TGTGCCAGCACTGATCACGGACCACTTAATCAGCCCCAGCATTTT
many,TRBV4-1,.,TRBJ2-5,CASSQGPLRGRLETQYF,TGCGCCAGCAGCCAGGGACCCCTGAGGGGGAGGCTCGAGACCCAGTACTTC
.,TRBV18,TRBD1,TRBJ1-1,CASSAGGRGTEAFF,TGTGCCAGCTCAGCAGGGGGGCGGGGCACTGAAGCTTTCTTT
.,TRBV29-1,TRBD1,TRBJ1-5,CSVDLTGEGNEPQHF,TGCAGCGTTGACTTGACAGGGGAGGGCAATGAGCCCCAGCATTTT
.,TRBV11-3,TRBD2,TRBJ2-3,CASSRDYTDTQYF,TGTGCCAGCAGTCGGGACTACACAGATACGCAGTATTTT
.,TRBV28,.,TRBJ1-5,CASSLSAGPSNQPQHF,TGTGCCAGCAGTTTATCGGCGGGGCCTAGCAATCAGCCCCAGCATTTT
.,TRBV29-1,TRBD1,TRBJ1-2,CSVDRDRADYGYTF,TGCAGCGTAGATCGGGACAGGGCTGACTATGGCTACACCTTC
.,TRBV20-1,TRBD1,TRBJ2-7,CSASRQGDEQYF,TGCAGTGCTAGTAGGCAGGGGGACGAGCAGTACTTC
.,TRBV7-2,.,TRBJ2-5,CASSSRGGPRDQPQYF,TGTGCCAGCAGCTCTAGAGGGGGGCCGCGGGATCAGCCCCAGTACTTC
many,TRBV6-2/TRBV6-3,TRBD2,TRBJ2-7,CASSYPRAGAGGEQYF,TGTGCCAGCAGTTACCCTCGGGCGGGAGCTGGTGGCGAGCAGTACTTC
.,TRBV29-1,.,TRBJ2-2,CSVAGTNTGELFF,TGCAGCGTGGCCGGGACGAACACCGGGGAGCTGTTTTTT
many,TRBV7-8,TRBD1,TRBJ2-7,CASSFSGTGFYEQYF,TGTGCCAGCAGCTTCTCCGGGACAGGGTTCTACGAGCAGTACTTC